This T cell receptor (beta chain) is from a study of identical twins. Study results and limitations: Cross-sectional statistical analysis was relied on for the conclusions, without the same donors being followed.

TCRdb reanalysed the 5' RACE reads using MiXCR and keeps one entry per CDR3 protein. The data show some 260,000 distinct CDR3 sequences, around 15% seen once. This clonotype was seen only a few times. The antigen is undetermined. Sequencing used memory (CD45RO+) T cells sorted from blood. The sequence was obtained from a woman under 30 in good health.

The CDR3 DNA follows: TGTGCCAGCAGCGTAGCTGGGGGCGGATCGGGCCAAGAGACCCAGTACTTC. Its protein is CASSVAGGGSGQETQYF. This chain uses TRBV9 with TRBJ2-5; D might be TRBD1 (6 bases). Trimming took 0 bases from V and 1 from J, leaving 16 bases between them. The germline V gene has CDR1 SGDLS and CDR2 YYNGEE. This CDR3 is 17 amino acids long. Full variable domain (outside the CDR3, taken from reference TRBV9 and TRBJ2-5): DSGVTQTPKHLITATGQRVTLRCSPRSGDLSVYWYQQSLDQGLQFLIQYYNGEERAKGNILERFSAQQFPDLHSELNLSSLELGDSALYFCASSVAGGGSGQETQYFGPGTRLLVL.